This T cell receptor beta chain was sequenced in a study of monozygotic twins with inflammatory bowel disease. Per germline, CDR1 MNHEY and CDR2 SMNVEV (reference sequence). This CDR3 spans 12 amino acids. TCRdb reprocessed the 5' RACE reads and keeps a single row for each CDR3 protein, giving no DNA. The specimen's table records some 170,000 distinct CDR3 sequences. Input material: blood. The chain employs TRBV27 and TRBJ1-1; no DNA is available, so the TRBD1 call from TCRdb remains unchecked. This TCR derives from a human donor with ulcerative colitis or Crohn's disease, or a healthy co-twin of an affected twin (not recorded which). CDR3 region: CASGSGATEAFF.